This T cell receptor (beta chain) was captured by sequencing in a study of CXCR4 blockade with PD-1 therapy in pancreatic cancer (dated by TCRdb to about 2019). Background for the entire study: The study analyzed resected pancreatic ductal adenocarcinoma using multiplex immunohistochemistry and TCRbeta immunosequencing, along with ex vivo slice culture to test PD-1 and CXCR4 blockade. To look at intratumoral heterogeneity, the researchers TCR-sequenced two geographically distinct regions from each of roughly 6 tumors.

The CDR3 holds 12 amino acids from the cysteine to the phenylalanine. Of all the DNA, just the CDR3 is kept, 36 bases in frame from base 1. The germline V gene supplies CDR1 KGHSH and CDR2 LQKENI. V loses 5 bases, J loses 6 bases, and the germline ends lie 7 bases apart. Extracted DNA was used for immunosequencing of TCRbeta CDR3 regions with the immunoSEQ Assay at Adaptive Biotechnologies. The study's own analysis went as follows. To measure the absolute abundance of each unique TCRbeta CDR3, the sequences were collapsed and filtered. Clonality was defined as 1 minus Pielou's evenness, computed on productive in-frame rearrangements only. Regional overlap was evaluated by tracking the top 100 nucleotide rearrangements across paired samples, and paired versus unrelated samples were compared using the Morisita index. The immunoSEQ Rearrangement Details tool was used to assess convergence of nucleotide rearrangements onto identical amino acid sequences. TCRdb provides this immuneACCESS table in a form limited to in-frame rearrangements. Some clones are lacking; in checked studies, under half of them reflect an unresolved V gene, and why the rest are absent is not known. That table gives V, J and clone size, and the DNA gave D and trimming. In all, the sample holds about 7,400 clones, and roughly 50% of those were seen once. The ten top clones hold roughly 7.2% of the sample.

The archived tumor blocks came from patients who had not received neoadjuvant therapy before resection. In the preserved-tissue arm, the study used 30 surgical resection samples taken from fewer than 25 pancreatic ductal adenocarcinoma patients who had not previously been treated. DNA for the resection arm was extracted from ten 5-micron curls of FFPE tumor cut next to the multiplex immunohistochemistry slide. This clone was detected a few times. Its antigen has not been determined. One base away there is no much larger clone; base qualities are not given. Overall study outcomes, separate from this receptor: The frequency of each amino acid clone correlated strongly with the number of distinct nucleotide rearrangements encoding that clone, suggesting convergent selection driven by common tumor antigens. Because only TCRbeta chains were sequenced, true antigen-specificity overlap among convergent dominant clones remained unconfirmed while awaiting paired alpha-beta single-cell sequencing. Tumors showed clonal expansion, with mean productive clonality roughly 0.13 versus 0.045 in healthy blood, but clonality did not correlate with survival.

Recombination connected TRBV18 to TRBJ2-2, with no reliable assignment of the D segment. The TCR originated in a human donor with pancreatic ductal adenocarcinoma. Sequencing was performed on tumor tissue. The DNA sequence is given as TGTGCCAGCTCAGGATCGGCCGGGGAGCTGTTTTTT. It translates as CASSGSAGELFF.